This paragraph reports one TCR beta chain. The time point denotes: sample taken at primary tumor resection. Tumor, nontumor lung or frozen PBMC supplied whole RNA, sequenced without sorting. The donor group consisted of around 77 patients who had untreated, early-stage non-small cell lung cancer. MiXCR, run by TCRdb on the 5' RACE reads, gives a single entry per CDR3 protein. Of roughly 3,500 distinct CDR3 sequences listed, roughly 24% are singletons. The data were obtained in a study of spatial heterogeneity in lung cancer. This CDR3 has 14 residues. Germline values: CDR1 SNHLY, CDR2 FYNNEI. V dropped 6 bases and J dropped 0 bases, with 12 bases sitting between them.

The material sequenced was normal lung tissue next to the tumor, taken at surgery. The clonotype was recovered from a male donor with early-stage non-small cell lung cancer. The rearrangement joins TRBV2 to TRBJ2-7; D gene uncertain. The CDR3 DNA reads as TGTGCCAGCAGCCACCTGGGCCTCTCCTACGAGCAGTACTTC. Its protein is CASSHLGLSYEQYF. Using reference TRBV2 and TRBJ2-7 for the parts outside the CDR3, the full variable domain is EPEVTQTPSHQVTQMGQEVILRCVPISNHLYFYWYRQILGQKVEFLVSFYNNEISEKSEIFDDQFSVERPDGSNFTLKIRSTKLEDSAMYFCASSHLGLSYEQYFGPGTRLTVT.